What follows are 27 T cell receptor beta chains derived from one specimen sequenced in a study of T-cell reconstitution after alpha-beta-depleted transplantation in children (dated by TCRdb to the mid-2010s). The library came from PCR. TCRdb records Illumina HiSeq 2500 as the sequencer. TCR library preparation used molecular barcoding, with unique molecular identifiers applied to normalize quantification of the TCRbeta repertoire. TCRdb reprocessing: public reads trimmed at Q25 with fastp, clones called with MiXCR, in-frame beta chains kept. Rows are combined by CDR3 protein, so each entry shows the most common genes and DNA. In all, the sample holds fewer than 700,000 distinct CDR3 sequences, and 10% to 15% of those were seen once. Of the sample, about 2% falls within the top ten clones. The treatment or condition label, as the study defines it: allogeneic hematopoietic cell transplantation with graft depleted of TCRalphabeta T cells and CD19 B cells.

This sample comprised PBMCs, mostly from graft donor cells, obtained 360 days after TCRalphabeta/CD19-depleted stem cell transplant. These receptors all stem from a male patient younger than 18 who had a stem cell transplant for acute myeloid leukemia, so the T cells may come from the graft donor.

This clonotype came up a few times. J is TRBJ2-1 and V is TRBV5-1; maybe TRBD2 (6 bases). V gave up 1 base and J gave up 5 bases, with 13 bases separating them. This CDR3 spans 15 amino acids. The V gene's germline CDR1 is SGHRS and CDR2 YFSETQ. This CDR3 is CASSLWDSPDNEQFF. As DNA, the CDR3 is TGCGCCAGCAGCTTGTGGGACTCGCCGGACAATGAGCAGTTCTTC.

This clonotype was detected only a few times. The chain has TRBV12-3 or TRBV12-4 and TRBJ2-1, with 15 bases that match TRBD2. V dropped 3 bases and J dropped 7; count of bases not matched to a gene: 7. The CDR3 length is 17 residues. Here the CDR3 reads CASSFPGLAGGWNEQFF. The CDR3 DNA reads TGTGCCAGCAGTTTCCCGGGACTAGCGGGAGGCTGGAATGAGCAGTTCTTC.

The chain joins TRBV20-1 to TRBJ1-1; TRBD1 agrees at 7 bases. V lost 4 bases to trimming and J lost 4 bases; unmatched junction nucleotides: 3. CDR1 and CDR2 from the germline V gene are DFQATT and SNEGSKA (reference sequence). This CDR3 is built from 12 residues. This CDR3 reads CSANRGGTEAFF. The CDR3, as DNA: TGCAGTGCTAACAGGGGAGGCACTGAAGCTTTCTTT.

The V gene is TRBV30, the J gene TRBJ2-7; D tentatively fits TRBD1 or TRBD2 (7 bases each). Trimming removed 4 bases at V and 7 bases at J, with 14 bases between. This CDR3 is 12 amino acids long. Per germline, CDR1 GTSNPN and CDR2 SVGIG (reference sequence). The CDR3 DNA reads as TGTGCCTGGAATCCAGGGGGGGGAGAGCAGTACTTC. It yields the protein CAWNPGGGEQYF.

This clonotype appeared many times. The chain is built from TRBV5-1 and TRBJ2-1; 11 bases fit TRBD2. The CDR3 extends over 15 amino acids. Germline lookup yields CDR1 SGHRS and CDR2 YFSETQ. V shed 0 bases, J shed 8 bases, and the junction held 4 bases outside the gene matches. The DNA for the CDR3 is TGCGCCAGCAGCTTGGTAGCGGGAGGGCCTGATGAGCAGTTCTTC. This gives the protein CASSLVAGGPDEQFF.

V is TRBV18 and J is TRBJ2-7, with D maybe TRBD2 (6 bases). Germline V gene lookup returns CDR1 KGHSH and CDR2 LQKENI. Trimming shortened V by 2 bases and J by 7 bases, and 15 bases separated the two germline ends. The CDR3 extends over 14 amino acids. The CDR3 sequence is CASSPSGDLIEQYF. CDR3 nucleotide sequence: TGTGCCAGCTCACCATCGGGGGATCTTATTGAGCAGTACTTC.

This clonotype was observed a few times. The rearrangement joins TRBV5-5 to TRBJ2-7; TRBD2 agrees at 11 bases. The CDR3 has 17 residues. With 0 bases clipped from V and 1 base from J, the junction kept 6 bases outside the gene matches. CDR1 SGHKS and CDR2 YYEKEE come from the germline V gene (reference sequence). The CDR3 loop is CASSLVVAGGTSYEQYF. The DNA of the CDR3 is TGTGCCAGCAGCTTGGTAGTAGCGGGAGGGACGTCCTACGAGCAGTACTTC.

There are a few counts of this clonotype. The chain carries TRBV24-1 and TRBJ1-5; maybe TRBD1 (5 bases). The CDR3 runs 14 residues. The germline gives CDR1 KGHDR, CDR2 SFDVKD. V was pared by 4 bases and J by 2 bases, with 8 bases between. CDR3 sequence: CATSEGPRNQPQHF. In DNA, the CDR3 is TGTGCCACCAGTGAGGGGCCCCGCAATCAGCCCCAGCATTTT.

The V gene is TRBV30, the J gene TRBJ2-3, with TRBD1 matching 11 bases. Germline CDR1 and CDR2: GTSNPN and SVGIG (reference sequence). With V trimmed by 2 bases and J by 4 bases, 5 bases remained unmatched. The CDR3 runs 15 residues. In DNA form, the CDR3 reads TGTGCCTGGAGTCTGGGGGACAGGGGGGCAGATACGCAGTATTTT. It specifies CAWSLGDRGADTQYF.

This clonotype was detected a few times. The chain uses TRBV12-3 or TRBV12-4 and TRBJ2-3; D is unclear. CDR3 length: 13 amino acids. V was pared by 6 bases and J by 3 bases, with 10 bases between. The CDR3 reads CASRPRGTDTQYF. The CDR3 DNA reads as TGTGCCAGCAGGCCCCGCGGAACAGATACGCAGTATTTT.

This clonotype was observed many times. CDR3 bases: TGCGCCAGCAGCCAAGATTGGGGGGGAGAGCAGTACTTC. Amino acid sequence: CASSQDWGGEQYF. The chain employs TRBV4-3 and TRBJ2-7; 7 nucleotides match TRBD2. CDR3 length: 13 residues. CDR1 is LGHNA, CDR2 YSLEER, per germline. J gave up 7 bases and V 0 bases, and 3 bases lay outside the gene matches.

The genes are TRBV7-9 and TRBJ2-1; D is possibly TRBD2 (6 bases). Per the germline V gene, CDR1 is SEHNR and CDR2 is FQNEAQ (reference sequence). Trimming pared 5 bases from V and 6 bases from J, leaving 17 bases between. This CDR3 comprises 15 residues. In DNA form, the CDR3 reads TGTGCCAGCAGCCACGGGGCTGGGAGGTCCAATGAGCAGTTCTTC. The encoded protein is CASSHGAGRSNEQFF.

This clonotype was picked up a small number of times. This chain joins TRBV14 and TRBJ2-1; D unresolved. This CDR3 has 16 amino acids. Per the germline V gene, CDR1 is SGHDN and CDR2 is FVKESK. V lost 4 bases and J lost 0, with 13 bases in between. CDR3 bases: TGTGCCAGCAGCCCCTGGCGACCGAGCTCCTACAATGAGCAGTTCTTC. Translation: CASSPWRPSSYNEQFF.

V and J are TRBV12-3 or TRBV12-4 and TRBJ2-7; 9 nucleotides align to TRBD1. V trimming: 3 bases; J trimming: 2 bases; junction bases outside the gene matches: 5. CDR3 length equals 15 residues. Written as DNA, the CDR3 is TGTGCCAGCAGTTTGGGGGACAGGGACCCCTACGAGCAGTACTTC. The encoded protein is CASSLGDRDPYEQYF.

In this sample, this clonotype turned up a few times. The V and J genes are TRBV20-1 and TRBJ2-6; D is ambiguous. This CDR3 is built from 14 residues. CDR1 and CDR2 (germline): DFQATT, SNEGSKA (reference sequence). Trimming removed 1 base at V and 0 bases at J, with 4 bases between. This CDR3 reads CSARGISGANVLTF. The CDR3, as DNA: TGCAGTGCTAGAGGAATCTCTGGGGCCAACGTCCTGACTTTC.

This clonotype came up many times. The gene calls are TRBV5-1 and TRBJ2-1; 13 bases line up with TRBD2. From germline, CDR1 is SGHRS and CDR2 YFSETQ. The length of the CDR3 is 19 residues. V was clipped by 0 bases and J by 3 bases; unmatched bases: 9. CDR3 DNA sequence: TGCGCCAGCAGCTTGGGCCTAGGGACTAGCGGGGCCTTCTACAATGAGCAGTTCTTC. Translating it yields CASSLGLGTSGAFYNEQFF. Full variable domain (outside the CDR3, taken from reference TRBV5-1 and TRBJ2-1): KAGVTQTPRYLIKTRGQQVTLSCSPISGHRSVSWYQQTPGQGLQFLFEYFSETQRNKGNFPGRFSGRQFSNSRSEMNVSTLELGDSALYLCASSLGLGTSGAFYNEQFFGPGTRLTVL.

V gene TRBV5-1 combines with J gene TRBJ2-1, with 9 bases aligning to TRBD2. CDR1 and CDR2 from the germline V gene are SGHRS and YFSETQ. The J segment lost 5 bases and the V segment lost 6 bases, leaving 18 bases of the junction unmatched. This CDR3 comprises 18 residues. The CDR3 loop is CASISGTLAGSNDNEQFF. CDR3 coding DNA: TGCGCCAGCATTTCGGGGACCCTAGCGGGGTCCAATGACAATGAGCAGTTCTTC.

The V call is TRBV7-2, the J call TRBJ2-4; D uncertain. V was shortened by 1 base and J by 2 bases, with 9 bases between the two germline ends. This CDR3 spans 15 amino acids. The germline gives CDR1 SGHTA, CDR2 FQGNSA. The CDR3: CASSLDPRPKNIQYF. CDR3 nucleotides: TGTGCCAGCAGCTTAGACCCGCGTCCCAAAAACATTCAGTACTTC.

The table lists this clonotype with many counts. V is TRBV20-1 and J is TRBJ1-6; 10 bases agree with TRBD1. Germline CDR1 reads DFQATT; CDR2 reads SNEGSKA (reference sequence). The J segment lost 8 bases and the V segment lost 6 bases, leaving 10 bases of the junction unmatched. This CDR3 comprises 15 residues. Written as DNA, the CDR3 is TGCAGTGCAAACACGCTGGGGACAGGGGATTCACCCCTCCACTTT. Protein sequence: CSANTLGTGDSPLHF.

This clonotype was seen at least ten times. V and J are TRBV20-1 and TRBJ2-1; 8 positions match TRBD2. Germline assignment: CDR1 DFQATT and CDR2 SNEGSKA (reference sequence). CDR3 length equals 19 residues. With 0 bases clipped from V and 9 bases from J, the junction kept 22 bases outside the gene matches. The CDR3 reads CSAREERGNLRGTTSEQFF. In nucleotides, the CDR3 is TGCAGTGCTAGAGAGGAGCGGGGGAATCTTCGAGGGACTACTAGTGAGCAGTTCTTC.

On this clonotype: A much larger clone lies a single base off, so this may be a read error. V usage is TRBV12-3 or TRBV12-4 and J usage is TRBJ1-5; TRBD1 might be the D (6 bases). CDR3 length: 16 amino acids. CDR3 sequence (DNA): TGTACCAGCAGTCCCGGACAGTTAATTAGCAATCAGCCCCAGCATTTT. Protein product: CTSSPGQLISNQPQHF.

The chain carries TRBV6-2 or TRBV6-3 and TRBJ2-1; 12 positions agree with TRBD2. CDR3 length: 16 amino acids. From germline, CDR1 is MNHEY and CDR2 SVGEGT. The V segment lost 6 bases and the J segment 0 bases; nucleotides outside the gene matches: 3. DNA for the CDR3: TGTGCCAGCAGGGGACTAGCGGGCCCCTCCTACAATGAGCAGTTCTTC. Residues: CASRGLAGPSYNEQFF.

The V call is TRBV6-5, the J call TRBJ1-6; 8 bases fit TRBD1. The CDR3 runs to 17 residues. The trim removed 1 base at V and 7 bases at J, leaving 9 bases unmatched. Germline V CDR1 and CDR2: MNHEY, SVGAGI. CDR3 DNA: TGTGCCAGCAGTTACTGGCAGGGGGCCGGAGGGAATTCACCCCTCCACTTT. Amino acid sequence: CASSYWQGAGGNSPLHF.

The V call is TRBV25-1, the J call TRBJ2-1; TRBD1 matches 9 bases. Germline V gene lookup returns CDR1 MGHDK and CDR2 SYGVNS. With V trimmed by 7 bases and J by 4 bases, 2 bases remained unmatched. The CDR3 is 13 amino acids. The CDR3 reads CASKTGGYNEQFF. The DNA for the CDR3 is TGTGCCAGCAAGACAGGGGGGTACAATGAGCAGTTCTTC. Together with reference TRBV25-1 and TRBJ2-1, the CDR3 gives the full variable domain: EADIYQTPRYLVIGTGKKITLECSQTMGHDKMYWYQQDPGMELHLIHYSYGVNSTEKGDLSSESTVSRIRTEHFPLTLESARPSHTSQYLCASKTGGYNEQFFGPGTRLTVL.

This rearrangement joins TRBV12-3 or TRBV12-4 to TRBJ2-4; D call uncertain. V shed 6 bases and J shed 10 bases, with 19 bases lying between them. CDR3 length: 14 residues. CDR3 protein: CASSHGHMSRIQYF. In DNA form, the CDR3 reads TGTGCCAGCAGCCATGGGCATATGTCGCGGATTCAGTACTTC.

This clonotype came up a few times. Likely a read error: the CDR3 ends without its conserved phenylalanine or tryptophan. The chain couples TRBV20-1 to TRBJ2-7; 7 bases match TRBD1. Looked up from germline, CDR1 is DFQATT and CDR2 is SNEGSKA (reference sequence). This CDR3 is 18 amino acids long. V lost 3 bases, J lost 1 base, and 18 bases stayed unmatched. In DNA form, the CDR3 reads TGCAGTGCTAGTCGGAAGCTAGGGCCGACAGGGTGGTCCTACGAGCAGTACTCC. It encodes CSASRKLGPTGWSYEQYS.

This clonotype was counted only a few times. This chain links TRBV6-2 or TRBV6-3 with TRBJ2-1, with TRBD2 identical over 11 bases. This CDR3 has 18 residues. Per germline, CDR1 MNHEY and CDR2 SVGEGT. V lost 7 bases to trimming and J lost 7 bases; unmatched junction nucleotides: 18. DNA of the CDR3: TGTGCCAGCACCCCCTTACTTAGCGGGAGGGCTGGTTGGAATGAGCAGTTCTTC. The encoded protein is CASTPLLSGRAGWNEQFF.